A single T cell receptor (beta chain) is shown here with its context. Its antigen is not identified. The data derive from a study of CD8+ T cells in alopecia areata. At the level of the study: Treatment ran 6 to 18 months, with 6 months of follow-up afterward.

The treatment is: oral pan-JAK inhibitor, 5-10 mg twice daily. Study findings and constraints: Across lesional scalp, and particularly alopecia totalis/universalis, clonality surpassed that of normal scalp. It was observed that many expanded lesional clones persisted in scalp and blood during tofacitinib.

Germline V gene data show CDR1 as GTSNPN and CDR2 as SVGIG (reference sequence). V lost 3 bases, J lost 6 bases, and 14 bases lay in between. The CDR3 sequence is 13 residues long. Extracted RNA was reverse transcribed, and the resulting cDNA served as sequencing template. The table came from immunoSEQ multiplex PCR; TCRdb's copy has only in-frame clones and leaves some out. The sample includes about 210,000 clones, approximately 65% of them seen just once. The genes are TRBV30 and TRBJ1-1, with D uncertain. The TCR originated in a human donor with alopecia areata. The sample consisted of CD4+ T cells sorted from blood, taken around week 44, from a patient treated with tofacitinib. The CDR3, as DNA: TGTGCCTGGAGAGGGAGCTCAGCATCTGAAGCTTTCTTT. It is translated as CAWRGSSASEAFF.